The TCR beta chain described here comes from a study of control samples from healthy donors and cancer patients. Libraries were prepared by immunoSEQ multiplex PCR; TCRdb keeps only in-frame clonotypes and omits some of them. Of around 110,000 clones in the sample, over 90% were seen once. The sequencing input was blood. This clonotype originated in a man aged 25-40 years in good health.

The CDR3 DNA is TGCAGCGTTTTGCAGACCGGGCCGACCGGGGAGCTGTTTTTT. It yields the protein CSVLQTGPTGELFF. The rearrangement joins TRBV29-1 to TRBJ2-2; D gene unclear. The CDR3 is 14 residues long. V dropped 5 bases and J dropped 5 bases, with 15 bases sitting between them. Germline values: CDR1 SQVTM, CDR2 ANQGSEA.